Shown below are 14 T cell receptor beta chains from a single sample sequenced in a study of CD8 T cells in ankylosing spondylitis. TCRdb processed the 5' RACE reads anew with MiXCR; each CDR3 protein has one entry. Of about 130,000 distinct CDR3 sequences in the sample, 6% to 8.5% were seen once. Sequenced input: blood, either unsorted or a sorted T cell fraction (not recorded which). The origin of the receptors is a female donor with ankylosing spondylitis or in good health (not recorded which).

This clonotype was seen ten or more times. V and J are TRBV20-1 and TRBJ2-7; maybe TRBD2 (7 bases). Trimming stripped 1 base from V and 0 bases from J, with 16 bases between. The CDR3 has 16 amino acids. From germline, CDR1 is DFQATT and CDR2 SNEGSKA (reference sequence). The CDR3: CSARARAGASSYEQYF. CDR3 in DNA: TGCAGTGCTAGAGCTCGCGCGGGGGCTAGCTCCTACGAGCAGTACTTC.

The sample holds many counts of this clonotype. The J gene is TRBJ2-6, the V gene TRBV29-1; TRBD2 is a possible D gene (5 bases). Germline-derived CDR1 and CDR2 are SQVTM and ANQGSEA. This CDR3 is 14 amino acids long. The ends were cut back, 6 bases at V and 10 bases at J, with 19 bases in the middle. The CDR3 sequence is CSVRTSLRENVLTF. CDR3 coding DNA: TGCAGCGTAAGAACCAGCCTCCGGGAAAACGTCCTGACTTTC. Full variable domain (missing parts from reference TRBV29-1 and TRBJ2-6): SAVISQKPSRDICQRGTSLTIQCQVDSQVTMMFWYRQQPGQSLTLIATANQGSEATYESGFVIDKFPISRPNLTFSTLTVSNMSPEDSSIYLCSVRTSLRENVLTFGAGSRLTVL.

The table lists this clonotype with many counts. V and J are TRBV28 and TRBJ2-3; 8 bases are shared with TRBD2. Germline assignment: CDR1 MDHEN and CDR2 SYDVKM. This CDR3 spans 18 amino acids. V trimming: 5 bases; J trimming: 2 bases; junction bases outside the gene matches: 15. The CDR3 coding sequence is TGTGCCAGCAGTCCCCGATCCCCACTAGCGGATGCCACAGATACGCAGTATTTT. The encoded protein is CASSPRSPLADATDTQYF.

This clonotype was found many times. The gene calls are TRBV7-2 and TRBJ2-7, with a tentative D call TRBD1 (5 bases). This CDR3 is built from 14 residues. Germline V gene lookup returns CDR1 SGHTA and CDR2 FQGNSA. Trimming stripped 3 bases from V and 2 bases from J, with 11 bases between. CDR3 in amino acids: CASSFSGNPYEQYF. As DNA, the CDR3 is TGTGCCAGCAGCTTTTCAGGGAACCCCTACGAGCAGTACTTC.

This clonotype was seen a handful of times. The chain joins TRBV5-1 to TRBJ1-2; TRBD1 matches 8 bases. Germline CDR1 and CDR2: SGHRS and YFSETQ. This CDR3 is 13 amino acids long. The junction had 4 bases not matched to a gene; V was cut back by 4 bases and J by 5 bases. The CDR3 loop is CASSEQGEYGYTF. The CDR3 DNA sequence: TGCGCCAGCAGCGAACAGGGGGAGTATGGCTACACCTTC. The full variable domain, with the rest looked up from reference TRBV5-1 and TRBJ1-2, is KAGVTQTPRYLIKTRGQQVTLSCSPISGHRSVSWYQQTPGQGLQFLFEYFSETQRNKGNFPGRFSGRQFSNSRSEMNVSTLELGDSALYLCASSEQGEYGYTFGSGTRLTVV.

This clonotype was counted many times. The chain uses TRBV6-2 or TRBV6-3 and TRBJ2-2; no definite D call. This CDR3 spans 12 amino acids. CDR1 is MNHEY and CDR2 is SVGEGT in the germline V gene. With 5 bases removed from V and 2 bases from J, the gap between germline ends came to 3 bases. CDR3 sequence (DNA): TGTGCCAGCAGTAGCAACACCGGGGAGCTGTTTTTT. It specifies CASSSNTGELFF.

In this sample, this clonotype turned up many times. The V call is TRBV28, the J call TRBJ2-7; D is unresolved. The CDR3 length is 12 residues. The V end lost 8 bases, the J end lost 5 bases, and 13 bases lay between the germline ends. The germline CDR1 and CDR2 sequences are MDHEN and SYDVKM. This CDR3 reads CASEHPPDEQYF. DNA for the CDR3: TGTGCCAGCGAACATCCGCCGGACGAGCAGTACTTC. The variable domain in full, with the rest retrieved from reference TRBV28 and TRBJ2-7, is DVKVTQSSRYLVKRTGEKVFLECVQDMDHENMFWYRQDPGLGLRLIYFSYDVKMKEKGDIPEGYSVSREKKERFSLILESASTNQTSMYLCASEHPPDEQYFGPGTRLTVT.

There are many counts of this clonotype. CDR3 in amino acids: CASSSGYPEAFF. Here the CDR3 DNA reads TGTGCCAGCAGTTCCGGGTACCCTGAAGCTTTCTTT. The V gene is TRBV12-3 or TRBV12-4, the J gene TRBJ1-1, with no clear D. This CDR3 is built from 12 residues. V was trimmed by 4 bases and J by 6 bases, leaving 9 bases between them.

This clonotype was found a few times. The gene calls are TRBV12-3 or TRBV12-4 and TRBJ2-1, with D unresolved. V lost 2 bases, J lost 5 bases, and 7 bases lay in between. The CDR3 totals 13 residues. CDR3 DNA: TGTGCCAGCAGTTTAATGTTGGACAATGAGCAGTTCTTC. Translated: CASSLMLDNEQFF.

This clonotype occurred many times. The chain joins TRBV4-2 to TRBJ2-2; 7 bases are shared with TRBD2. V shed 0 bases, J shed 3 bases, and the junction held 7 bases outside the gene matches. This CDR3 is built from 17 residues. Germline V CDR1 and CDR2: LGHNA, YNFKEQ. CDR3 in DNA: TGTGCCAGCAGCCAAGATTGGGCTAGCGGATACACCGGGGAGCTGTTTTTT. It yields the protein CASSQDWASGYTGELFF.

For this clonotype: This could be a read error, since a much larger clone is one nucleotide away. The chain employs TRBV18 and TRBJ2-7, with 7 nucleotides matching TRBD1. Germline V CDR1 and CDR2: KGHSH, LQKENI. The CDR3 contains 15 residues. With V trimmed by 0 bases and J by 0 bases, 2 bases remained unmatched. The CDR3 DNA is TGTGCCAGCTCACCACCGGGACAGTTCTCCTACGAGCAGTACTTC. It encodes CASSPPGQFSYEQYF. Variable domain in full (rest from reference TRBV18 and TRBJ2-7): NAGVMQNPRHLVRRRGQEARLRCSPMKGHSHVYWYRQLPEEGLKFMVYLQKENIIDESGMPKERFSAEFPKEGPSILRIQQVVRGDSAAYFCASSPPGQFSYEQYFGPGTRLTVT.

J is TRBJ1-6 and V is TRBV12-3 or TRBV12-4; D unresolved. The CDR3 sequence is 14 residues long. V lost 1 base, J lost 7 bases, and 8 bases lay in between. The CDR3 coding sequence is TGTGCCAGCAGTTTAGACAGCGCCAATTCACCCCTCCACTTT. The encoded protein is CASSLDSANSPLHF.

This clonotype has at least ten counts. The chain carries TRBV7-2 and TRBJ2-1; maybe TRBD1 (6 bases). V dropped 3 bases and J dropped 10 bases, with 19 bases sitting between them. In germline, CDR1 is SGHTA, CDR2 FQGNSA. This CDR3 comprises 15 residues. The chain's CDR3 is CASSFQGHSLYEQFF. CDR3 nucleotides: TGTGCCAGCAGCTTTCAGGGACACTCCCTCTACGAGCAGTTCTTC.

This clonotype was counted at least ten times. This rearrangement joins TRBV12-3 or TRBV12-4 to TRBJ2-2, with a weak D call TRBD2 (5 bases). The CDR3 contains 14 residues. V was shortened by 5 bases and J by 8 bases, with 15 bases between the two germline ends. CDR3 nucleotide sequence: TGTGCCAGCAGTGGGGTGGCGGGCGAGGGGGAGCTGTTTTTT. Protein: CASSGVAGEGELFF.